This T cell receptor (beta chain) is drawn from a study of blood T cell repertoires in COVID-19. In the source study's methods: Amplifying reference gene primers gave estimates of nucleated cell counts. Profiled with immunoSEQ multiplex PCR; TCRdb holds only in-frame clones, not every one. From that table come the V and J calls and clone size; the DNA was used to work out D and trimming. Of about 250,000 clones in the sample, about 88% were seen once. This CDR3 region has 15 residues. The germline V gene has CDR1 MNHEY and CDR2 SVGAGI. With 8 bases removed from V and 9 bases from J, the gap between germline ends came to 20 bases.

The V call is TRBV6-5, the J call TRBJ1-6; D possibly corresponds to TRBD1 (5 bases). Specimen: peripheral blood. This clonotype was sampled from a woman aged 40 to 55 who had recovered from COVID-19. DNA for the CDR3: TGTGCCAGCGCAATCGGGGGAGGTAAACCTTCACCCCTCCACTTT. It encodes CASAIGGGKPSPLHF.